One and the same sample provided the 8 T cell receptor beta chains below, sequenced in a study of tumor-infiltrating lymphocytes in primary liver carcinoma. Constant-region priming of around 530 ng total RNA yielded TCR beta cDNA. Nested multiplex PCR, run for three rounds with slightly modified ARM-PCR, yielded TCR beta libraries. A C-beta reverse primer and TRBV1-TRBV30 forward primers served in each of the first two PCR rounds, at 10 cycles apiece. TCRdb re-called the multiplex PCR reads through MiXCR, storing one row per CDR3 protein. Seen here are more than 100,000 distinct CDR3 sequences, less than 80% observed once, and the top ten hold about a tenth. The study co-extracted DNA and RNA from roughly 20-30 mg of unsorted bulk tissue. Sequencing was done on a sample of liver tumor tissue from sampling region 1. Subset denoted: tumor region T1, superior pole. The receptors come from a woman aged 55-69 years with primary liver carcinoma and hepatitis B virus infection.

This chain uses TRBV12-3 or TRBV12-4 with TRBJ2-7, with unresolved D. The CDR3 consists of 12 residues. The CDR3 loop reads CISSFQLGEQYF. The CDR3, as DNA: TGTATCAGCAGTTTCCAGCTGGGGGAGCAGTACTTC.

The sample holds one count of this clonotype. A much larger clonotype is one base distant, so this may be a read error. This chain joins TRBV5-6 and TRBJ2-1; 12 nucleotides line up with TRBD2. The CDR3 extends over 16 amino acids. Germline CDR1 SGHDT, CDR2 YYEEEE. The CDR3 here is CASSSLGTSGRNDQFF. Written as DNA, the CDR3 is TGTGCCAGCAGCTCCCTCGGTACTAGCGGGAGGAATGACCAGTTCTTC.

The rearrangement uses TRBV11-2 and TRBJ2-5, with D hard to call. V lost 4 bases, J lost 14 bases, and 14 bases lay in between. Germline V gene sequence: CDR1 SGHAT, CDR2 FQNNGV. The CDR3 runs 11 residues. The CDR3 spells CASSSLENQYF. Here the CDR3 DNA reads TGTGCCAGCAGCTCCTTAGAGAACCAATACTTC.

This clonotype was counted once. This may stem from a read error, because a much larger clone lies one nucleotide away. The genes are TRBV4-1 and TRBJ2-5; D could derive from TRBD1 or TRBD2 (6 bases each). Germline V gene sequence: CDR1 MGHRA, CDR2 YSYEKL. The CDR3 contains 15 residues. CDR3 sequence reads: CPSSTTLGGLETQYF. The CDR3 DNA follows: TGCCCCAGCAGCACAACTCTAGGGGGGCTAGAGACCCAGTACTTC.

As concerns this clonotype: The junction departs from germline at one end; a sequencing error may be responsible. The chain couples TRBV11-1 to TRBJ1-5, with D possibly matching TRBD1 (6 bases). CDR1 and CDR2 from the germline V gene are SGHAT and FQDESV (reference sequence). The CDR3 spans 14 residues. CDR3 amino acids: CTSSQGGFNQPQHF. The CDR3 nucleotides are TGTACCAGTAGCCAAGGGGGGTTCAATCAACCCCAGCATTTT.

The chain recombines TRBV12-3 or TRBV12-4 with TRBJ2-2; D uncertain. V shed 11 bases and J shed 1 base, with 11 bases lying between them. The CDR3 sequence is 13 residues long. CDR3 residues: CAVSLVNTGELFF. CDR3 in DNA: TGTGCCGTTAGTTTAGTGAACACCGGGGAGCTGTTTTTT.

About this clonotype: This may be a read error, as it is one base from a much larger clone. V gene TRBV4-2 combines with J gene TRBJ2-3; D not resolved. The germline gives CDR1 LGHNA, CDR2 YNFKEQ. The CDR3 totals 15 residues. The CDR3 region has the DNA TGTGCCAGCAGCCAAGATTTGGCTCGTGGAGATGCGCAGTATTTT. Translating gives CASSQDLARGDAQYF.

J is TRBJ2-3 and V is TRBV12-3 or TRBV12-4; 8 nucleotides match TRBD1. J lost 10 bases, V lost 3 bases, and 12 bases had no gene match. The CDR3 loop spans 15 amino acids. CDR3 residues: CASSFSGGRTNSQYF. The CDR3 nucleotides read TGTGCCAGCAGTTTTTCAGGGGGCCGCACAAATTCGCAGTATTTT.